This is a list of T cell receptor beta chains from one sample in a study of cytomegalovirus exposure and HLA in healthy donors. Assay: immunoSEQ multiplex PCR; the TCRdb copy retains only in-frame clones and omits some. This table has 99,000 or so clones, 10% appearing once. Sequencing was carried out using PBMCs. The receptors come from a man aged 35 to 55 in good health and CMV-seropositive. The CDR3 runs from the conserved cysteine through the conserved F or W. A D gene is named only where the DNA matches it firmly. Only some rows state a clone size, as once, few, many or a class for expanded clones.

D: TRBD2
J: TRBJ2-1
V: TRBV7-3
size: NA
CDR3: CASSLDGRAYYEQFF
DNA: TGTGCCAGCAGCTTGGACGGGAGGGCCTACTACGAGCAGTTCTTC

D: NA
J: TRBJ2-7
V: TRBV28
size: NA
CDR3: CASSFAGAYEQYF
DNA: TGTGCCAGCAGTTTCGCCGGGGCCTACGAGCAGTACTTC

D: NA
J: TRBJ2-7
V: TRBV7-6
size: few
CDR3: CASSPGRSDSEQYF
DNA: TGTGCCAGCAGCCCTGGTCGGTCTGATTCCGAGCAGTACTTC

D: TRBD1
J: TRBJ1-2
V: TRBV7-2
size: NA
CDR3: CASSLTSGTGDNYGYTF
DNA: TGTGCCAGCAGCTTGACCTCTGGGACAGGGGATAACTATGGCTACACCTTC

D: TRBD1
J: TRBJ1-5
V: TRBV28
size: NA
CDR3: CASSPEDRASQPQHF
DNA: TGTGCCAGCAGTCCAGAGGACAGGGCGAGTCAGCCCCAGCATTTT

D: TRBD1
J: TRBJ1-2
V: TRBV14
size: NA
CDR3: CASSLTGGAGYGYTF
DNA: TGTGCCAGCAGCCTCACAGGGGGCGCAGGATATGGCTACACCTTC

D: TRBD1
J: TRBJ2-1
V: TRBV6-1
size: NA
CDR3: CACEGPRGHYNEQFF
DNA: TGTGCCTGCGAGGGCCCAAGGGGGCACTACAATGAGCAGTTCTTC

D: TRBD2
J: TRBJ2-1
V: TRBV5-1
size: NA
CDR3: CASSLEGSGRAGKNEQFF
DNA: TGCGCCAGCAGCTTGGAGGGTAGCGGGAGGGCGGGAAAGAACGAGCAGTTCTTC

D: TRBD1
J: TRBJ2-1
V: TRBV4-2
size: few
CDR3: CASSQVPTGGYNEQFF
DNA: TGTGCCAGCAGCCAAGTCCCGACAGGGGGCTACAATGAGCAGTTCTTC

D: TRBD1
J: TRBJ2-7
V: TRBV27
size: NA
CDR3: CASSNRDRSHEQYF
DNA: TGTGCCAGCAGTAACCGGGACAGGAGCCACGAGCAGTACTTC

D: NA
J: TRBJ2-5
V: TRBV6-1
size: NA
CDR3: CASSERAGWETQYF
DNA: TGTGCCAGCAGTGAAAGGGCAGGGTGGGAGACCCAGTACTTC

D: NA
J: TRBJ1-2
V: TRBV15
size: few
CDR3: CATSRVVPNYGYTF
DNA: TGTGCCACCAGCAGAGTAGTCCCGAACTATGGCTACACCTTC

D: TRBD2
J: TRBJ2-1
V: TRBV5-8
size: NA
CDR3: CASSLAGLAGVWDEQFF
DNA: TGTGCCAGCAGCTTGGCGGGGCTAGCGGGAGTGTGGGATGAGCAGTTCTTC

D: NA
J: TRBJ1-1
V: TRBV27
size: once
CDR3: CASSLQGRVHTEAFF
DNA: TGTGCCAGCAGTTTACAGGGGCGGGTGCACACTGAAGCTTTCTTT

D: NA
J: TRBJ2-2
V: TRBV5-4
size: NA
CDR3: CASSGGGQANTGELFF
DNA: TGTGCCAGCAGCGGGGGGGGCCAGGCGAACACCGGGGAGCTGTTTTTT

D: TRBD2
J: TRBJ2-7
V: TRBV5-4
size: NA
CDR3: CASSTKAGGLYEQYF
DNA: TGTGCCAGCAGCACCAAAGCGGGGGGACTCTACGAGCAGTACTTC

D: NA
J: TRBJ1-1
V: TRBV19
size: few
CDR3: CASSIRQNTEAFF
DNA: TGTGCCAGTAGTATTAGACAGAACACTGAAGCTTTCTTT

D: TRBD1
J: TRBJ2-5
V: TRBV11-3
size: NA
CDR3: CASSSGQGPKETQYF
DNA: TGTGCCAGCAGCTCCGGACAGGGCCCTAAGGAGACCCAGTACTTC

D: NA
J: TRBJ2-4
V: TRBV30
size: NA
CDR3: CAWSRQVQDGIQYF
DNA: TGTGCCTGGTCGCGACAGGTTCAGGACGGCATTCAGTACTTC

D: NA
J: TRBJ1-1
V: TRBV10-1
size: NA
CDR3: CARGVYLGTEAFF
DNA: TGCGCCAGGGGCGTGTACTTGGGCACTGAAGCTTTCTTT

D: TRBD2
J: TRBJ2-1
V: TRBV4-1
size: few
CDR3: CASSLNGGGGTNEQFF
DNA: TGCGCCAGCAGCCTCAACGGGGGGGGCGGGACCAATGAGCAGTTCTTC

D: TRBD1
J: TRBJ1-2
V: TRBV12-5
size: few
CDR3: CASGLEPGTVYGYTF
DNA: TGTGCTAGTGGTTTGGAGCCCGGGACAGTCTATGGCTACACCTTC

D: NA
J: TRBJ2-1
V: TRBV20-1
size: few
CDR3: CSANQRNEQFF
DNA: TGCAGTGCTAACCAGCGGAATGAGCAGTTCTTC

D: TRBD2
J: TRBJ2-1
V: TRBV7-6
size: few
CDR3: CASSSPTRASGGSYNEQFF
DNA: TGTGCCAGCAGCTCCCCTACTAGGGCTAGCGGGGGGTCCTACAATGAGCAGTTCTTC

D: NA
J: TRBJ2-7
V: TRBV10-3
size: NA
CDR3: CAISPNYEQYF
DNA: TGTGCCATCAGCCCCAACTACGAGCAGTACTTC

D: TRBD2
J: TRBJ2-1
V: TRBV13
size: few
CDR3: CASSPPPVAGAYNEQFF
DNA: TGTGCCAGCAGCCCTCCCCCCGTGGCGGGAGCCTACAATGAGCAGTTCTTC

D: NA
J: TRBJ2-5
V: TRBV7-6
size: NA
CDR3: CASSPLLETQYF
DNA: TGTGCCAGCAGCCCCCTCCTGGAGACCCAGTACTTC

D: TRBD1
J: TRBJ1-1
V: TRBV19
size: few
CDR3: CASSIGQGAAEAFF
DNA: TGTGCCAGTAGTATCGGACAGGGGGCGGCTGAAGCTTTCTTT

D: NA
J: TRBJ2-2
V: TRBV7-2
size: few
CDR3: CASSLSGSVANTGELFF
DNA: TGTGCCAGCAGCTTAAGTGGCAGCGTCGCGAACACCGGGGAGCTGTTTTTT

D: TRBD1
J: TRBJ2-6
V: TRBV23-1
size: NA
CDR3: CASSRTTGGNSGANVLTF
DNA: TGCGCCAGCAGCCGCACGACAGGGGGGAACTCTGGGGCCAACGTCCTGACTTTC

D: NA
J: TRBJ1-3
V: TRBV7-9
size: few
CDR3: CASSLRESGFGNTIYF
DNA: TGTGCCAGCAGCTTAAGAGAATCAGGGTTCGGAAACACCATATATTTT

D: NA
J: TRBJ2-7
V: TRBV29-1
size: few
CDR3: CSVGPSTGYEQYF
DNA: TGCAGCGTTGGACCCTCTACAGGCTACGAGCAGTACTTC

D: TRBD1
J: TRBJ2-5
V: TRBV7-9
size: NA
CDR3: CASSPTGQETQYF
DNA: TGTGCCAGCAGTCCGACAGGGCAAGAGACCCAGTACTTC

D: NA
J: TRBJ2-1
V: TRBV6-6
size: few
CDR3: CASSIRNEQFF
DNA: TGTGCCAGCAGTATCCGGAATGAGCAGTTCTTC

D: TRBD1
J: TRBJ2-7
V: TRBV14
size: NA
CDR3: CASSPLSGQGLREQYF
DNA: TGTGCCAGCAGCCCGCTCTCGGGACAGGGGCTCCGCGAGCAGTACTTC

D: NA
J: TRBJ2-2
V: TRBV7-9
size: NA
CDR3: CASSLPNTGELFF
DNA: TGTGCCAGCAGCCTCCCGAACACCGGGGAGCTGTTTTTT

D: TRBD1
J: TRBJ2-5
V: TRBV7-9
size: NA
CDR3: CASSPGTGRGETQYF
DNA: TGTGCCAGCAGCCCCGGGACAGGGAGGGGAGAGACCCAGTACTTC

D: NA
J: TRBJ2-2
V: TRBV11-3
size: many
CDR3: CASSPWDNANTGELFF
DNA: TGTGCCAGCAGCCCCTGGGACAACGCGAACACCGGGGAGCTGTTTTTT

D: NA
J: TRBJ2-3
V: TRBV19
size: NA
CDR3: CASSPGPDTQYF
DNA: TGTGCCAGTAGTCCAGGCCCAGATACGCAGTATTTT

D: TRBD2
J: TRBJ2-1
V: TRBV13
size: NA
CDR3: CASSLASGGIRIYNEQFF
DNA: TGTGCCAGCAGCTTAGCTAGCGGGGGGATTCGGATCTACAATGAGCAGTTCTTC

D: NA
J: TRBJ2-3
V: TRBV27
size: few
CDR3: CASRETDTQYF
DNA: TGTGCCAGCCGGGAAACAGATACGCAGTATTTT

D: NA
J: TRBJ2-7
V: TRBV29-1
size: NA
CDR3: CSVAGSERSSYEQYF
DNA: TGCAGCGTCGCCGGGTCCGAAAGGAGCTCCTACGAGCAGTACTTC

D: NA
J: TRBJ2-1
V: TRBV15
size: NA
CDR3: CATSRGTTRRDEQFF
DNA: TGTGCCACCAGCAGAGGAACGACTAGGCGAGATGAGCAGTTCTTC

D: TRBD2
J: TRBJ2-7
V: TRBV27
size: NA
CDR3: CASSSGTSGGSYEQYF
DNA: TGTGCCAGCAGTTCCGGCACTAGCGGAGGGTCCTACGAGCAGTACTTC

D: TRBD2
J: TRBJ2-5
V: TRBV13
size: few
CDR3: CASSQGLAGQETQYF
DNA: TGTGCCAGCAGCCAGGGGCTAGCGGGGCAAGAGACCCAGTACTTC

D: NA
J: TRBJ2-5
V: TRBV28
size: few
CDR3: CASTERDSTETQYF
DNA: TGTGCCAGCACCGAAAGGGACTCCACGGAGACCCAGTACTTC